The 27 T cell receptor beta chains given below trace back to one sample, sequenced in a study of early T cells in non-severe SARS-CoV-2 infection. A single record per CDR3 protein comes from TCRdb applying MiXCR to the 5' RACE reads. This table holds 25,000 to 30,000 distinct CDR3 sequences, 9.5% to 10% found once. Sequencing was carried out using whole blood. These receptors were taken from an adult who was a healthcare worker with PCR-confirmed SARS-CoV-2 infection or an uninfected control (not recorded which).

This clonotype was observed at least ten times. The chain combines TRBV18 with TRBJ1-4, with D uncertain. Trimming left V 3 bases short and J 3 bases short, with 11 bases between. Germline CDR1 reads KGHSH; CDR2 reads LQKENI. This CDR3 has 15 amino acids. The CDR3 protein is CASSPVNRANEKLFF. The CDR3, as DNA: TGTGCCAGCTCACCGGTGAACAGAGCTAATGAAAAACTGTTTTTT. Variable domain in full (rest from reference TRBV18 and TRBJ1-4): NAGVMQNPRHLVRRRGQEARLRCSPMKGHSHVYWYRQLPEEGLKFMVYLQKENIIDESGMPKERFSAEFPKEGPSILRIQQVVRGDSAAYFCASSPVNRANEKLFFGSGTQLSVL.

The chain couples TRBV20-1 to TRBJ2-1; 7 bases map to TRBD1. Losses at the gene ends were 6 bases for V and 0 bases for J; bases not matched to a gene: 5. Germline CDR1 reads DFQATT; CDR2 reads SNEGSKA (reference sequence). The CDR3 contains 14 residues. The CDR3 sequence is CSAPDRSSYNEQFF. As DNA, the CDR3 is TGCAGTGCCCCGGACAGGAGCTCCTACAATGAGCAGTTCTTC.

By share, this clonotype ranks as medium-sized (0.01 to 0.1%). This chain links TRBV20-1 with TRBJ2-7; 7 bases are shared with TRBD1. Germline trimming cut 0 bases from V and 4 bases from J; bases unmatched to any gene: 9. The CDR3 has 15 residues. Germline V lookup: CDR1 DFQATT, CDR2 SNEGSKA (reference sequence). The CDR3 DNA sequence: TGCAGTGCTAGAGATAGTGGGACAGCTAATTACGAGCAGTACTTC. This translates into CSARDSGTANYEQYF.

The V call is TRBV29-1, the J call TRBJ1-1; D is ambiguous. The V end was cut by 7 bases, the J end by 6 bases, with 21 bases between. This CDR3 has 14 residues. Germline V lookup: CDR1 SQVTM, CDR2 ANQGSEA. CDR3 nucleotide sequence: TGCAGCGGGACTCTCCCAGGCGGAAGAGCTGAAGCTTTCTTT. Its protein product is CSGTLPGGRAEAFF.

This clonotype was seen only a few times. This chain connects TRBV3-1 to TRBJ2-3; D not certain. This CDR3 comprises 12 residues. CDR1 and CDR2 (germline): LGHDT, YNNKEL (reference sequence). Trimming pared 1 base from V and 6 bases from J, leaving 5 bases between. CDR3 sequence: CASSQAVDTQYF. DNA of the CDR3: TGTGCCAGCAGCCAAGCTGTGGATACGCAGTATTTT.

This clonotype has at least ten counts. The CDR3 here is CSVWLGQGYTEAFF. The CDR3 region has the DNA TGCAGCGTCTGGCTCGGACAGGGGTACACTGAAGCTTTCTTT. The gene calls are TRBV29-1 and TRBJ1-1; TRBD1 aligns across 9 bases. CDR1 and CDR2 (germline): SQVTM, ANQGSEA. This CDR3 has 14 residues. Germline trimming cut 6 bases from V and 3 bases from J; bases unmatched to any gene: 8.

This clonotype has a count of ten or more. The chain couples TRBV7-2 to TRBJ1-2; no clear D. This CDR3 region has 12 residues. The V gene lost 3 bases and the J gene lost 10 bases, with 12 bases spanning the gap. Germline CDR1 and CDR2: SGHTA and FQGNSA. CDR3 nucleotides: TGTGCCAGCAGCTTTCGACTCGATACCTACACCTTC. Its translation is CASSFRLDTYTF.

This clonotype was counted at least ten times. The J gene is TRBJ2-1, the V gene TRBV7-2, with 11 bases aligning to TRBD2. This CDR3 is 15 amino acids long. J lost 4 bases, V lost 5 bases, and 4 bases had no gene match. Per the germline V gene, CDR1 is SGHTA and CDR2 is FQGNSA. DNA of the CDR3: TGTGCCAGCAGCCACGGGACTAGCGGATACAATGAGCAGTTCTTC. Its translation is CASSHGTSGYNEQFF.

CDR3 loop: CASSFFVGNTIYF. CDR3 coding DNA: TGTGCCAGCAGTTTTTTCGTAGGAAACACCATATATTTT. The V and J genes are TRBV12-3 or TRBV12-4 and TRBJ1-3, with D hard to call. This CDR3 spans 13 amino acids. V shed 3 bases and J shed 4 bases, with 7 bases lying between them.

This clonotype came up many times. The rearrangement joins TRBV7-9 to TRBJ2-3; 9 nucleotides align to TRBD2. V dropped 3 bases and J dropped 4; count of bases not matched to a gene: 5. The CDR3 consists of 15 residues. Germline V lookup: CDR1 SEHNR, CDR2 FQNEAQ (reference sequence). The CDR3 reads CASSFGGGDPDTQYF. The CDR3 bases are TGTGCCAGCAGCTTTGGCGGGGGGGATCCAGATACGCAGTATTTT.

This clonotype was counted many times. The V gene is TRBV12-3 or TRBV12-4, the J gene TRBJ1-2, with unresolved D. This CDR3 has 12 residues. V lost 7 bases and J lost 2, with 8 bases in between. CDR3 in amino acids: CASTDVNYGYTF. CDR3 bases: TGTGCCAGCACGGACGTAAACTATGGCTACACCTTC.

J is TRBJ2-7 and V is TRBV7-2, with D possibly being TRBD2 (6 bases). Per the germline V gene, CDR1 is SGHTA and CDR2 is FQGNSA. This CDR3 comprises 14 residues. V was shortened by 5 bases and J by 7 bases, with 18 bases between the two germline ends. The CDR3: CASSTKAGGGEQYF. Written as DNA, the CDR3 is TGTGCCAGCAGCACAAAAGCGGGCGGAGGAGAGCAGTACTTC.

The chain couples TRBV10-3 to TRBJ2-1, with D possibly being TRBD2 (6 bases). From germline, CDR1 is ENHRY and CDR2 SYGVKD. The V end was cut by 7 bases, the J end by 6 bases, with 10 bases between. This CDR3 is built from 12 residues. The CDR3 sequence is CAITRGGNEQFF. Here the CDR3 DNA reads TGTGCCATCACTAGGGGAGGCAATGAGCAGTTCTTC.

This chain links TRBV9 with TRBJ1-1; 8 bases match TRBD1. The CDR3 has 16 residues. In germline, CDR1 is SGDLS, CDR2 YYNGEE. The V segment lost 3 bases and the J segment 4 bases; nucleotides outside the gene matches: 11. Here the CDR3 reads CASSASWTGRSTEAFF. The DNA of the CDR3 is TGTGCCAGCAGCGCCTCCTGGACAGGGCGAAGCACTGAAGCTTTCTTT.

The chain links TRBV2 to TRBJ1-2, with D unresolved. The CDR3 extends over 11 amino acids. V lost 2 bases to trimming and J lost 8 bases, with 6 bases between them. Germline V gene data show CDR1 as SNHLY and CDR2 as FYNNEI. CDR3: CASSETSGYTF. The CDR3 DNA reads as TGTGCCAGCAGTGAAACTAGCGGCTACACCTTC.

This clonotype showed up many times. The DNA of the CDR3 is TGTGCCAGCAGCTTACCTAGCGGGGACGAGCAGTACTTC. This sequence encodes CASSLPSGDEQYF. This chain joins TRBV7-6 and TRBJ2-7; 9 bases are a match to TRBD2. The CDR3 spans 13 residues. V lost 2 bases to trimming and J lost 5 bases; unmatched junction nucleotides: 1. Looked up from germline, CDR1 is SGHVS and CDR2 is FNYEAQ.

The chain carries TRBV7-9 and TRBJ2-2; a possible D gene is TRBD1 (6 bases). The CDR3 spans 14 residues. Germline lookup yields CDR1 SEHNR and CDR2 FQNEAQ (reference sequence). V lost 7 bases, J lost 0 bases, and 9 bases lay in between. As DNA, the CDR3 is TGTGCCAGCAACCGGGACACGAACACCGGGGAGCTGTTTTTT. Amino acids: CASNRDTNTGELFF. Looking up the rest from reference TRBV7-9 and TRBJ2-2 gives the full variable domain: DTGVSQNPRHKITKRGQNVTFRCDPISEHNRLYWYRQTLGQGPEFLTYFQNEAQLEKSRLLSDRFSAERPKGSFSTLEIQRTEQGDSAMYLCASNRDTNTGELFFGEGSRLTVL.

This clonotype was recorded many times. The CDR3 bases are TGCAGTGCTAGAGTCGCCCAGAAGAGTTACCCTGAAGCTTTCTTT. Its protein is CSARVAQKSYPEAFF. The chain employs TRBV20-1 and TRBJ1-1; D is undetermined. Germline V gene data show CDR1 as DFQATT and CDR2 as SNEGSKA (reference sequence). V lost 1 base to trimming and J lost 6 bases, with 18 bases between them. The length of the CDR3 is 15 residues.

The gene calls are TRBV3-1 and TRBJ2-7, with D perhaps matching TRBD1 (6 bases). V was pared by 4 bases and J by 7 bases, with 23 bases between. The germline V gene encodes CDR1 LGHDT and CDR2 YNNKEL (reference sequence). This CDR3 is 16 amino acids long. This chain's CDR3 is CASSRYGAGAVGEQYF. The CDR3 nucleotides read TGTGCCAGCAGCCGATATGGGGCAGGGGCAGTGGGAGAGCAGTACTTC.

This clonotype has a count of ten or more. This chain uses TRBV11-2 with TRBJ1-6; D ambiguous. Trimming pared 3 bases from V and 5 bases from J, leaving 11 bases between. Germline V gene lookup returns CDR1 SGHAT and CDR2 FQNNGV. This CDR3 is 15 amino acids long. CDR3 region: CASSFSSGNNSPLHF. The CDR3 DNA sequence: TGTGCCAGCAGCTTTTCATCCGGAAATAATTCACCCCTCCACTTT.

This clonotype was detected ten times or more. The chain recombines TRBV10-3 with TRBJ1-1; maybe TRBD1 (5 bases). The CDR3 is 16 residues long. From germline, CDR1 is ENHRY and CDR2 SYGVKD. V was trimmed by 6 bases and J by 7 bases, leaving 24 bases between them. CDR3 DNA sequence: TGTGCCATCAGGGGTATGGGACGGGGGGAGAGTGGTGAAGCTTTCTTT. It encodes CAIRGMGRGESGEAFF.

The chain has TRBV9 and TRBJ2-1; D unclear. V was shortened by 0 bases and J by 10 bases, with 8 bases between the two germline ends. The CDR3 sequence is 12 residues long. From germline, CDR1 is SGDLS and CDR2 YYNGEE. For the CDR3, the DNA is TGTGCCAGCAGCGTAGATTGGCAGGAGCAGTTCTTC. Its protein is CASSVDWQEQFF.

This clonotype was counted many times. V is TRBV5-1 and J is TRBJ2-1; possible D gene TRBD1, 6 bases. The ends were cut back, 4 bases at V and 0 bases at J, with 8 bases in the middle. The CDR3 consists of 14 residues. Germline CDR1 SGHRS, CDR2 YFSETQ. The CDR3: CASSRDISYNEQFF. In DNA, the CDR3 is TGCGCCAGCAGCCGGGACATCTCCTACAATGAGCAGTTCTTC.

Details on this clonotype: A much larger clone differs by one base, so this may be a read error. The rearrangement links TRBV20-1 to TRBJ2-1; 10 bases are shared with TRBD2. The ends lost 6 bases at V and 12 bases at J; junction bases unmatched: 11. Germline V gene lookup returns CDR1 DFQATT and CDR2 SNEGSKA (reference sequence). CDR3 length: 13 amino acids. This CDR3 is CSAERGGQDGQFF. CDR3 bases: TGCAGTGCCGAGCGGGGGGGCCAGGATGGGCAGTTCTTC.

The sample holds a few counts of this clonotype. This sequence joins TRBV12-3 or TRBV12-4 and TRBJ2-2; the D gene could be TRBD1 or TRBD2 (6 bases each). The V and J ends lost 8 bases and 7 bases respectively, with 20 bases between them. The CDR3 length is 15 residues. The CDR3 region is CASRGLFQGNGELFF. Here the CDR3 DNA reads TGTGCCAGCCGGGGGCTCTTTCAGGGGAACGGGGAGCTGTTTTTT.

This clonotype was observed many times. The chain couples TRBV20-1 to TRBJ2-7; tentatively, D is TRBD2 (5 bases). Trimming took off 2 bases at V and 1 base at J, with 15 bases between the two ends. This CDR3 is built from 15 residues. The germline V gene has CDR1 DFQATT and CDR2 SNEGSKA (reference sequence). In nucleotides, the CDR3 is TGCAGTGCTAGAACGGGGTTTGCAGGATCCTACGAGCAGTACTTC. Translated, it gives CSARTGFAGSYEQYF.

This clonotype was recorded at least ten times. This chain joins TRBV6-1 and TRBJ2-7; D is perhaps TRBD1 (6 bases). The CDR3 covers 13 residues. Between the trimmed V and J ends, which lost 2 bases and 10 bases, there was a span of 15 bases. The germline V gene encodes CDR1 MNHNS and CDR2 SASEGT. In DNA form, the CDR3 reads TGTGCCAGCAGTGAAAGGGGGTCGGGGCTCCAGTACTTC. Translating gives CASSERGSGLQYF.